These 32 T cell receptor beta chains originate from one sample sequenced in a study of early T cells in non-severe SARS-CoV-2 infection. TCRdb reanalysed the 5' RACE reads using MiXCR and keeps one entry per CDR3 protein. The sample carries about 25,000 distinct CDR3 sequences, roughly 4% recorded once. The sequenced material came from whole blood. The receptors were sampled from an adult who was a healthcare worker with PCR-confirmed SARS-CoV-2 infection or an uninfected control (not recorded which).

Ten or more counts support this clonotype. The genes are TRBV20-1 and TRBJ2-3, with 12 bases matching TRBD2. This CDR3 spans 15 amino acids. Germline CDR1 reads DFQATT; CDR2 reads SNEGSKA (reference sequence). J gave up 5 bases and V 6 bases, and 9 bases lay outside the gene matches. Written as DNA, the CDR3 is TGCAGTGCCGGATCGACTAGCGGGAGAGGAGATACGCAGTATTTT. Amino acid sequence: CSAGSTSGRGDTQYF.

This clonotype has at least ten counts. This chain joins TRBV2 and TRBJ2-7; the match to TRBD2 covers 7 bases. After removal of 6 bases from V and 5 bases from J, the junction contained 16 bases not matched to a gene. Germline lookup yields CDR1 SNHLY and CDR2 FYNNEI. CDR3 length: 16 amino acids. The CDR3 region is CASRRTSNARMDEQYF. CDR3 DNA sequence: TGTGCCAGCAGGAGGACTAGTAACGCCAGAATGGACGAGCAGTACTTC.

This clonotype showed up many times. The rearrangement uses TRBV7-2 and TRBJ2-7; D is perhaps TRBD1 (6 bases). The V and J ends lost 4 bases and 0 bases respectively, with 13 bases between them. This CDR3 spans 15 amino acids. Germline loops: CDR1 SGHTA, CDR2 FQGNSA. CDR3 DNA sequence: TGTGCCAGCAGCTCCTTACCAGGGGTCTCCTACGAGCAGTACTTC. It yields the protein CASSSLPGVSYEQYF.

In its sample, this clonotype was seen many times. The chain employs TRBV10-1 and TRBJ2-2; D might be TRBD1 or TRBD2, each matching 5 bases. CDR3 length: 15 residues. Germline assignment: CDR1 WNHNN and CDR2 SYGVQD (reference sequence). Trimming stripped 3 bases from V and 1 base from J, with 9 bases between. CDR3: CASSDSRGNTGELFF. The CDR3 nucleotides read TGCGCCAGCAGTGATTCGAGGGGGAACACCGGGGAGCTGTTTTTT.

For this clonotype: A much more abundant neighbour one base away suggests this may be a read error. This chain uses TRBV28 with TRBJ2-1, with D uncertain. CDR1 MDHEN and CDR2 SYDVKM come from the germline V gene. Trimming shortened V by 8 bases and J by 6 bases, and 14 bases separated the two germline ends. The CDR3 is 13 residues long. The CDR3 reads CASLSTGFNEQFF. CDR3 nucleotides: TGTGCCAGCCTCTCGACGGGTTTCAATGAGCAGTTCTTC.

This clonotype has just a few counts. The CDR3: CASRQDRANTGELFF. DNA of the CDR3: TGCGCCAGCAGACAGGACAGGGCGAACACCGGGGAGCTGTTTTTT. The genes are TRBV5-1 and TRBJ2-2; 8 bases agree with TRBD1. V was pared by 5 bases and J by 0 bases, with 3 bases of the junction left unmatched. CDR1 and CDR2 (germline): SGHRS, YFSETQ. This CDR3 spans 15 amino acids.

This clonotype was observed many times. The V gene is TRBV29-1, the J gene TRBJ2-5; D is possibly TRBD1 (5 bases). V was clipped by 5 bases and J by 5 bases, with 12 bases between them. The CDR3 covers 12 residues. CDR1 and CDR2 from the germline V gene are SQVTM and ANQGSEA. The CDR3 coding sequence is TGCAGCGTTCTCTCAGGGCCGGAGACCCAGTACTTC. It translates to CSVLSGPETQYF.

There are many counts of this clonotype. The gene calls are TRBV19 and TRBJ2-7, with TRBD2 identical over 9 bases. The V segment lost 4 bases and the J segment 9 bases; nucleotides outside the gene matches: 7. Germline CDR1 is LNHDA and CDR2 is SQIVND (reference sequence). This CDR3 spans 13 amino acids. CDR3: CASSTGTSTGQYF. In DNA, the CDR3 is TGTGCCAGTAGTACTGGGACTAGCACGGGGCAGTACTTC.

This clonotype has a count of ten or more. The J gene is TRBJ1-1, the V gene TRBV20-1; D not resolved. V was trimmed by 1 base and J by 0 bases, leaving 6 bases between them. The V gene's germline CDR1 is DFQATT and CDR2 SNEGSKA (reference sequence). The CDR3 extends over 13 amino acids. CDR3 coding DNA: TGCAGTGCTAGAGTCGGACTGAACACTGAAGCTTTCTTT. Residues: CSARVGLNTEAFF.

This clonotype was observed at least ten times. This rearrangement joins TRBV6-1 to TRBJ2-7; 14 bases align to TRBD2. The germline CDR1 and CDR2 sequences are MNHNS and SASEGT. V dropped 4 bases and J dropped 4; count of bases not matched to a gene: 6. The length of the CDR3 is 16 residues. CDR3 bases: TGTGCCAGCAGTGCCGGGACTAGCGGGAGTAGATACGAGCAGTACTTC. Translated: CASSAGTSGSRYEQYF.

There are a few counts of this clonotype. This chain connects TRBV19 to TRBJ2-5, with D possibly TRBD2 on 6 matching bases. The V and J ends lost 6 bases and 0 bases respectively, with 17 bases between them. CDR1 LNHDA and CDR2 SQIVND come from the germline V gene (reference sequence). The CDR3 is 16 residues long. The CDR3, as DNA: TGTGCCAGTAGAGAGATGGGCGGGGAGTACCAAGAGACCCAGTACTTC. Amino acid sequence: CASREMGGEYQETQYF. The full variable domain, completed using reference TRBV19 and TRBJ2-5, is DGGITQSPKYLFRKEGQNVTLSCEQNLNHDAMYWYRQDPGQGLRLIYYSQIVNDFQKGDIAEGYSVSREKKESFPLTVTSAQKNPTAFYLCASREMGGEYQETQYFGPGTRLLVL.

Ten or more counts support this clonotype. The CDR3: CASSLGPLVEQYF. The DNA for the CDR3 is TGTGCCAGCAGCTTAGGGCCCCTGGTCGAGCAGTACTTC. V and J are TRBV7-2 and TRBJ2-7; no definite D call. The germline gives CDR1 SGHTA, CDR2 FQGNSA. V dropped 1 base and J dropped 6 bases, with 10 bases sitting between them. This CDR3 region has 13 residues.

This clonotype was observed many times. The chain couples TRBV4-1 to TRBJ1-5; tentative D call: TRBD1 (6 bases). Germline V gives CDR1 MGHRA, CDR2 YSYEKL. The CDR3 is made up of 15 amino acids. V lost 0 bases, J lost 7 bases, and 13 bases lay in between. CDR3 DNA sequence: TGCGCCAGCAGCCAAGAAGGGCAGGGGAGCCAGCCCCAGCATTTT. Protein: CASSQEGQGSQPQHF.

This clonotype has ten or more counts. This sequence joins TRBV28 and TRBJ2-2; no clear D. Trimming pared 2 bases from V and 4 bases from J, leaving 11 bases between. Germline CDR1 MDHEN, CDR2 SYDVKM. There are 15 residues in the CDR3. The CDR3 spells CASSLIGPFTGELFF. Written as DNA, the CDR3 is TGTGCCAGCAGTTTAATTGGCCCTTTCACCGGGGAGCTGTTTTTT.

This clonotype has ten or more counts. V usage is TRBV7-3 and J usage is TRBJ2-2, with D possibly being TRBD1 or TRBD2 (5 bases each). The CDR3 runs to 14 residues. The germline gives CDR1 SGHTA, CDR2 FQGTGA. Trimming stripped 4 bases from V and 3 bases from J, with 9 bases between. This chain's CDR3 is CASSSGPYTGELFF. For the CDR3, the DNA is TGTGCCAGCAGCTCGGGACCTTACACCGGGGAGCTGTTTTTT.

This clonotype was observed at least ten times. The chain is built from TRBV20-1 and TRBJ2-3; D unclear. This CDR3 has 13 residues. The V end lost 6 bases, the J end lost 1 base, and 11 bases lay between the germline ends. Germline V CDR1 and CDR2: DFQATT, SNEGSKA (reference sequence). CDR3 bases: TGCAGTGCCGAACAGTCGGGCACAGATACGCAGTATTTT. Encoded protein: CSAEQSGTDTQYF.

Many counts were recorded for this clonotype. CDR3: CASSVALQGQGYNEQFF. Written as DNA, the CDR3 is TGTGCCAGCAGCGTTGCCCTCCAGGGTCAGGGATACAATGAGCAGTTCTTC. The V gene is TRBV9, the J gene TRBJ2-1; a possible D gene is TRBD1 (5 bases). The CDR3 is 17 amino acids. The V gene lost 2 bases and the J gene lost 4 bases, with 19 bases spanning the gap. Germline-derived CDR1 and CDR2 are SGDLS and YYNGEE.

This clonotype was detected ten times or more. This chain links TRBV29-1 with TRBJ1-1; D not certain. Germline values: CDR1 SQVTM, CDR2 ANQGSEA. CDR3 size: 13 residues. V lost 6 bases, J lost 1 base, and 12 bases lay in between. In DNA form, the CDR3 reads TGCAGCGTCGCAGGTACAAAGAACACTGAAGCTTTCTTT. Its protein is CSVAGTKNTEAFF.

This clonotype was seen ten or more times. The V call is TRBV27, the J call TRBJ2-1; D might be TRBD1 (6 bases). Germline assignment: CDR1 MNHEY and CDR2 SMNVEV (reference sequence). Trimming left V 4 bases short and J 9 bases short, with 10 bases between. This CDR3 has 12 residues. The CDR3 sequence is CASSSTGFEQFF. The CDR3 DNA is TGTGCCAGCAGTTCTACAGGGTTTGAGCAGTTCTTC.

The V call is TRBV7-9, the J call TRBJ2-1, with unresolved D. The V gene lost 3 bases and the J gene lost 8 bases, with 8 bases spanning the gap. The germline gives CDR1 SEHNR, CDR2 FQNEAQ (reference sequence). CDR3 length: 12 residues. CDR3 residues: CASSLRFDEQFF. For the CDR3, the DNA is TGTGCCAGCAGCTTGAGATTCGATGAGCAGTTCTTC.

This clonotype was counted ten times or more. This chain connects TRBV20-1 to TRBJ2-1, with 7 positions matching TRBD1. This CDR3 has 14 amino acids. V gave up 6 bases and J gave up 3 bases; unmatched junction bases: 8. Per germline, CDR1 DFQATT and CDR2 SNEGSKA (reference sequence). Written as DNA, the CDR3 is TGCAGTGCGGCCGGACAGGAGCTCTACAATGAGCAGTTCTTC. Translating it yields CSAAGQELYNEQFF.

This clonotype was counted ten times or more. The rearrangement uses TRBV4-3 and TRBJ2-7; a weak D match, TRBD2 (6 bases). V was pared by 0 bases and J by 6 bases, with 18 bases between. CDR3 size: 16 residues. Germline V gene data show CDR1 as LGHNA and CDR2 as YSLEER. CDR3 nucleotide sequence: TGCGCCAGCAGCCAAGAAGTGTTCGGGAGACTTTTCGAGCAGTACTTC. Its protein product is CASSQEVFGRLFEQYF.

This clonotype was seen repeatedly, ten times or more. The chain employs TRBV5-1 and TRBJ2-1; D might be TRBD1 (5 bases). The CDR3 loop spans 15 amino acids. Trimming removed 1 base from V and 0 bases from J, with 8 bases in between. The V gene's germline CDR1 is SGHRS and CDR2 YFSETQ. CDR3 nucleotide sequence: TGCGCCAGCAGCTTGACAGGTAGCTCCTACAATGAGCAGTTCTTC. Amino acids: CASSLTGSSYNEQFF.

This clonotype was seen a handful of times. The V call is TRBV14, the J call TRBJ1-1; D possibly corresponds to TRBD1 (5 bases). V dropped 1 base and J dropped 4 bases, with 16 bases sitting between them. This CDR3 has 16 residues. Germline CDR1 reads SGHDN; CDR2 reads FVKESK. CDR3 loop: CASSQVLGFGGTEAFF. For the CDR3, the DNA is TGTGCCAGCAGCCAAGTTTTAGGGTTCGGGGGCACTGAAGCTTTCTTT.

This clonotype showed up many times. The chain combines TRBV5-1 with TRBJ2-3; 8 nucleotides match TRBD1. The CDR3 covers 17 residues. From germline, CDR1 is SGHRS and CDR2 YFSETQ. Trimming removed 4 bases from V and 4 bases from J; junction bases left unmatched: 14. Here the CDR3 reads CASSAAGLDRDPDTQYF. The CDR3 nucleotides are TGCGCCAGCAGCGCCGCTGGGTTGGACAGGGACCCAGATACGCAGTATTTT.

This clonotype was detected many times. This rearrangement joins TRBV10-2 to TRBJ2-3; tentatively, D is TRBD1 (5 bases). Germline CDR1 and CDR2: WSHSY and SAAADI. This CDR3 has 15 residues. V lost 3 bases to trimming and J lost 1 base, with 11 bases between them. The CDR3 DNA reads TGCGCCAGCAGTGAAGGGGCAGGACGCACAGATACGCAGTATTTT. The encoded protein is CASSEGAGRTDTQYF.

The table lists this clonotype with many counts. The J gene is TRBJ2-3, the V gene TRBV27; D is perhaps TRBD1 or TRBD2 (5 bases each). This CDR3 region has 14 residues. Trimming removed 2 bases at V and 2 bases at J, with 8 bases between. Germline V gene sequence: CDR1 MNHEY, CDR2 SMNVEV (reference sequence). The CDR3 nucleotides are TGTGCCAGCAGTTTACGGGGCCTCACAGATACGCAGTATTTT. Its protein is CASSLRGLTDTQYF.

This clonotype was picked up many times. The chain combines TRBV3-1 with TRBJ1-2; TRBD1 is a possible D gene (6 bases). V lost 6 bases and J 8 bases, leaving 10 bases between the germline ends. Germline V CDR1 and CDR2: LGHDT, YNNKEL (reference sequence). This CDR3 comprises 11 residues. CDR3 bases: TGTGCCAGCAGTCAACAGGGAGGCTACACCTTC. This gives the protein CASSQQGGYTF.

There are many counts of this clonotype. The chain is built from TRBV12-3 or TRBV12-4 and TRBJ2-7; 14 positions match TRBD2. J lost 6 bases, V lost 2 bases, and 6 bases had no gene match. This CDR3 comprises 16 residues. The CDR3 spells CASSLRGLAGVGEQYF. For the CDR3, the DNA is TGTGCCAGCAGTTTAAGGGGACTAGCGGGAGTAGGCGAGCAGTACTTC.

This clonotype was found a few times. The chain recombines TRBV6-1 with TRBJ2-3; 9 positions match TRBD1. Trimming cost V 4 bases and J 3 bases; bases outside gene matches: 8. CDR3 length: 16 amino acids. CDR1 and CDR2 (germline): MNHNS, SASEGT. The CDR3: CASSASTGGGTDTQYF. The CDR3 DNA sequence: TGTGCCAGCAGTGCGTCGACAGGGGGTGGAACAGATACGCAGTATTTT.

This clonotype was detected ten times or more. This chain links TRBV7-9 with TRBJ2-3; D possibly uses TRBD1 or TRBD2 (5 bases each). This CDR3 is 14 amino acids long. The V gene lost 5 bases and the J gene lost 1 base, with 10 bases spanning the gap. The germline V gene encodes CDR1 SEHNR and CDR2 FQNEAQ (reference sequence). As DNA, the CDR3 is TGTGCCAGCAGCCCTAGGGACGGCACAGATACGCAGTATTTT. Encoded protein: CASSPRDGTDTQYF.

This clonotype has just a few counts. J is TRBJ2-7 and V is TRBV28; D is ambiguous. CDR3 size: 11 residues. Per germline, CDR1 MDHEN and CDR2 SYDVKM. Trimming removed 3 bases from V and 9 bases from J, with 9 bases in between. The CDR3 reads CASSFLDTQYF. In DNA form, the CDR3 reads TGTGCCAGCAGTTTTTTAGATACGCAGTACTTC.